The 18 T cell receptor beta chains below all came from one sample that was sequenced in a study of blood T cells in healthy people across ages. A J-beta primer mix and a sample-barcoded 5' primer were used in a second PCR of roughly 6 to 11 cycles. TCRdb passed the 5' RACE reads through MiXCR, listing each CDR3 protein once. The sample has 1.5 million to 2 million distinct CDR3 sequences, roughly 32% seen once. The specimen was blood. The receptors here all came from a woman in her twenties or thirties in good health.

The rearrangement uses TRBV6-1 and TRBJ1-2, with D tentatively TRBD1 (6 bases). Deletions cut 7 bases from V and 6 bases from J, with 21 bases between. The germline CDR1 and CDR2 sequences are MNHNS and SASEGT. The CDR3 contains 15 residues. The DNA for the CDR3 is TGTGCCAGCATTAACTCCAGGGGAAAGGACCATGGCTACACCTTC. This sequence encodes CASINSRGKDHGYTF.

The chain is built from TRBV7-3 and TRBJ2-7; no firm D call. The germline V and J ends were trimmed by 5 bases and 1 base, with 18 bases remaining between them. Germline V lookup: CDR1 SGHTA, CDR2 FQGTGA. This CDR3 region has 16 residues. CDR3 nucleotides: TGTGCCAGCAGCGCTACGGCCCGGGCCACTTCCTACGAGCAGTACTTC. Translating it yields CASSATARATSYEQYF.

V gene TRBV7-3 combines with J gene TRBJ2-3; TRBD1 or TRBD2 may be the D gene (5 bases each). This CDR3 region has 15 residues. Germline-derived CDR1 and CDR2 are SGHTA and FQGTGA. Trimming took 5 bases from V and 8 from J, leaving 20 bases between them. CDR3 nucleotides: TGTGCCAGCAGCCCATCGGGGCTCGAAGATACTACGCAGTATTTT. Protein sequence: CASSPSGLEDTTQYF.

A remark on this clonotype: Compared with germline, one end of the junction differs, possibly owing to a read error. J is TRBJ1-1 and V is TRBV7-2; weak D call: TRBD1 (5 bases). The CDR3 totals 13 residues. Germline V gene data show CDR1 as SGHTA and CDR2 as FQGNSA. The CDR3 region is CASSFMGHTEAFF. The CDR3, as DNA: TGTGCCAGCAGCTTTATGGGGCACACTGAGGCTTTCTTT.

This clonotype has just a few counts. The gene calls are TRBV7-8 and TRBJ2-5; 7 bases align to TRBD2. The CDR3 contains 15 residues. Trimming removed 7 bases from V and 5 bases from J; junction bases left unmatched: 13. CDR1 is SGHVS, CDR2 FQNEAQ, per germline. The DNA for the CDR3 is TGTGCCAGCACCAAAAATGGGGGGGGAATTGAGACCCAGTACTTC. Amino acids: CASTKNGGGIETQYF.

The CDR3 spells CASSPMDRPGGYTF. The DNA of the CDR3 is TGTGCCAGCAGCCCGATGGACCGCCCGGGGGGCTACACCTTC. This chain uses TRBV4-2 with TRBJ1-2; D not resolved. Germline V gene data show CDR1 as LGHNA and CDR2 as YNFKEQ. Trimming cost V 4 bases and J 8 bases, with 17 bases left between them. The CDR3 consists of 14 residues.

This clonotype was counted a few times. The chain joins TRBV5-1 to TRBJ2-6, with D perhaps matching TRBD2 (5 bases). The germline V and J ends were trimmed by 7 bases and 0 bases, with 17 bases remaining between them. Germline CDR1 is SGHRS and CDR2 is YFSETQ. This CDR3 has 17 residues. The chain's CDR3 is CASDLDFSSSGANVLTF. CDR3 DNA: TGCGCCAGCGACCTGGACTTTTCGAGCTCTGGGGCCAACGTCCTGACTTTC.

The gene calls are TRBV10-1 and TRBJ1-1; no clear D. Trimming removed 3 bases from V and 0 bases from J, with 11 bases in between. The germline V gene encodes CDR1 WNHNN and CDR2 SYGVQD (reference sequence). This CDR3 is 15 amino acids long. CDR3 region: CASSESSRMNTEAFF. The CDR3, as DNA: TGCGCCAGCAGTGAATCGTCGAGGATGAACACTGAAGCTTTCTTT.

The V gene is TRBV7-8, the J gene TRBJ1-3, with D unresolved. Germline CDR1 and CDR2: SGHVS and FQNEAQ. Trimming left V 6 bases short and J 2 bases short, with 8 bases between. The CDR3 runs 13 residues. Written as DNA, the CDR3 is TGTGCCAGCAGACCGACGGCTGGAAACACCATATATTTT. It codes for CASRPTAGNTIYF.

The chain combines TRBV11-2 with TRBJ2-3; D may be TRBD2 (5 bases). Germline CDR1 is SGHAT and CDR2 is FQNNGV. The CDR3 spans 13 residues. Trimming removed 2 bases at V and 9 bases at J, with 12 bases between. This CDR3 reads CASSLPGRGTQYF. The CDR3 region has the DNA TGTGCCAGCAGCTTACCTGGTAGAGGGACGCAGTATTTT.

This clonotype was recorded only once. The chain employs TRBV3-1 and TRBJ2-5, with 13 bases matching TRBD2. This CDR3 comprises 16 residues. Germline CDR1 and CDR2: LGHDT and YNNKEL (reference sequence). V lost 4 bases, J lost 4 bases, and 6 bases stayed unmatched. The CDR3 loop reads CASSPLAGGTVETQYF. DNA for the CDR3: TGTGCCAGCAGCCCACTAGCGGGGGGGACGGTAGAGACCCAGTACTTC.

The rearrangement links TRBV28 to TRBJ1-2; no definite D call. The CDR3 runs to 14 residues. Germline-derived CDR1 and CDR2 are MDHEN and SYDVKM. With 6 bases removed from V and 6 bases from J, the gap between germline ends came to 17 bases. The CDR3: CASRSYGEVHGYTF. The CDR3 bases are TGTGCCAGCAGATCTTACGGGGAAGTTCATGGCTACACCTTC.

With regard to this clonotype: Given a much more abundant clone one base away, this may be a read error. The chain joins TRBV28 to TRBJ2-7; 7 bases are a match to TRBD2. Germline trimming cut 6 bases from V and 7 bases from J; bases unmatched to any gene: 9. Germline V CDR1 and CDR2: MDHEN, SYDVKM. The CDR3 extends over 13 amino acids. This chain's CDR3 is CASSRLAGNEQYF. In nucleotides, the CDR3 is TGTGCCAGCAGCCGACTAGCTGGGAATGAGCAGTACTTC. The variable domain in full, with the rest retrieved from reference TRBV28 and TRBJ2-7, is DVKVTQSSRYLVKRTGEKVFLECVQDMDHENMFWYRQDPGLGLRLIYFSYDVKMKEKGDIPEGYSVSREKKERFSLILESASTNQTSMYLCASSRLAGNEQYFGPGTRLTVT.

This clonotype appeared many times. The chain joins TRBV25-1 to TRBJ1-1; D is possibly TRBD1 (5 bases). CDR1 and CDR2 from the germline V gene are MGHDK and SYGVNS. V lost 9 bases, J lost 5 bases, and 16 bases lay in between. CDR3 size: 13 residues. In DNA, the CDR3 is TGTGCCAGTTGGGCTGGGGGAATGACTGAAGCTTTCTTT. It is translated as CASWAGGMTEAFF.

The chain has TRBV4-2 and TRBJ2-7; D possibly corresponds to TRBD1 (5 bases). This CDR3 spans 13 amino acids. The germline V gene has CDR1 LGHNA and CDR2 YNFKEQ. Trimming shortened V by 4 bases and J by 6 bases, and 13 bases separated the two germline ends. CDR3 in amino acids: CASSPEVRGEQYF. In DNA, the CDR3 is TGTGCCAGCAGCCCCGAAGTTAGGGGCGAGCAGTACTTC.

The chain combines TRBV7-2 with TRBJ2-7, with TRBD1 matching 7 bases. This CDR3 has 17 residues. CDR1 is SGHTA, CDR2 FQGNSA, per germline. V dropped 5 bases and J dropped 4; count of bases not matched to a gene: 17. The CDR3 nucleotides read TGTGCCAGCAGCCCAAGCGGACAGGTCCGAACTACTTACGAGCAGTACTTC. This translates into CASSPSGQVRTTYEQYF.

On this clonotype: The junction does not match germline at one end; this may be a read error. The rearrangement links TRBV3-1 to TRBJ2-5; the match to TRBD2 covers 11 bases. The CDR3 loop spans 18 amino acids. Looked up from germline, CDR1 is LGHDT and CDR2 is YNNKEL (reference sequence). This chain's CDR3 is CAGSQDLGLAGGSETQYF. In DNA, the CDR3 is TGTGCCGGCAGCCAAGATCTGGGGCTAGCGGGGGGATCAGAGACCCAGTACTTC.

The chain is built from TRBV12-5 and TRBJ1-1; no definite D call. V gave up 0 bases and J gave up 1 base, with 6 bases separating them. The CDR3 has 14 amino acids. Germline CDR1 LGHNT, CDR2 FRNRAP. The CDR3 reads CASGLVLGNTEAFF. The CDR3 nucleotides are TGTGCTAGTGGTTTGGTACTCGGGAACACTGAAGCTTTCTTT.